What follows are 21 T cell receptor beta chains derived from one specimen sequenced in a study of cytomegalovirus exposure and HLA in healthy donors. A multiplex PCR was run with 60 Vbeta primers and 13 Jbeta primers. Assay used: immunoSEQ multiplex PCR; TCRdb lists only in-frame clones, some missing. In the table there are about 180,000 clones, 60% to 80% of which are singletons. Source material: PBMCs. The receptors here all came from a man aged 40-49 years in good health and CMV-seropositive.

This chain connects TRBV7-8 to TRBJ1-2, with TRBD1 matching over 11 bases. The CDR3 contains 15 residues. Germline trimming cut 5 bases from V and 8 bases from J; bases unmatched to any gene: 10. Germline V lookup: CDR1 SGHVS, CDR2 FQNEAQ. The CDR3: CASSQQPDRGLGYTF. CDR3 sequence (DNA): TGTGCCAGCAGCCAACAACCGGACAGGGGGCTGGGCTACACCTTC.

CDR3 amino acids: CASSYLAGTGAQYF. The DNA for the CDR3 is TGTGCCAGCAGTTACTTAGCCGGGACAGGGGCCCAGTACTTC. V and J are TRBV6-5 and TRBJ2-5, with 10 bases identical to TRBD1. V shed 1 base and J 9 bases; nucleotides not matched to a gene: 5. Germline values: CDR1 MNHEY, CDR2 SVGAGI. The CDR3 is 14 residues long.

The chain recombines TRBV5-1 with TRBJ1-1; a weak D match, TRBD1 (5 bases). V lost 6 bases to trimming and J lost 4 bases, with 19 bases between them. Germline values: CDR1 SGHRS, CDR2 YFSETQ. The CDR3 length is 15 residues. The CDR3 reads CASTLSGGESTEAFF. The CDR3 DNA is TGCGCCAGCACCCTCTCGGGGGGGGAGAGCACTGAAGCTTTCTTT.

The CDR3 here is CASSGGQIGYEQYF. CDR3 DNA: TGTGCCAGCAGCGGCGGACAGATCGGCTACGAGCAGTACTTC. The V and J genes are TRBV5-8 and TRBJ2-7, with D possibly TRBD1 on 6 matching bases. V was trimmed by 4 bases and J by 3 bases, leaving 14 bases between them. The CDR3 extends over 14 amino acids. The germline V gene has CDR1 SGHTS and CDR2 YDEGEE.

For this clone: The junction and the germline gene differ at one end; a read error may be behind it. The chain uses TRBV7-9 and TRBJ2-6, with TRBD1 as a possible D gene (6 bases). Germline CDR1 and CDR2: SEHNR and FQNEAQ (reference sequence). The CDR3 has 17 residues. CDR3 in DNA: TGTGCCAGCACCCAGGACAGCTACTACTCTGGGGCCAACGGCCTGACTTTC. Translated: CASTQDSYYSGANGLTF.

This chain uses TRBV7-6 with TRBJ2-2; D is perhaps TRBD2 (6 bases). The CDR3 spans 13 residues. Looked up from germline, CDR1 is SGHVS and CDR2 is FNYEAQ. V shed 5 bases and J shed 9 bases, with 13 bases lying between them. DNA of the CDR3: TGTGCCAGCAGCCAGGGACTTGATAGGGAGCTGTTTTTT. Translating it yields CASSQGLDRELFF.

This clone turned up a few times. The rearrangement joins TRBV10-1 to TRBJ2-2; tentative D call: TRBD2 (6 bases). The CDR3 consists of 14 residues. Germline CDR1 is WNHNN and CDR2 is SYGVQD (reference sequence). With 4 bases removed from V and 5 bases from J, the gap between germline ends came to 11 bases. CDR3 in DNA: TGCGCCAGCAGTGGGCGACTAGTGACCGGGGAGCTGTTTTTT. Translating it yields CASSGRLVTGELFF.

The rearrangement uses TRBV5-8 and TRBJ2-7; D is perhaps TRBD2 (6 bases). Between the trimmed V and J ends, which lost 2 bases and 3 bases, there was a span of 12 bases. CDR3 size: 14 residues. Germline lookup yields CDR1 SGHTS and CDR2 YDEGEE. The CDR3 spells CASSFLGSGYEQYF. The DNA of the CDR3 is TGTGCCAGCAGCTTTTTGGGTAGCGGCTACGAGCAGTACTTC.

This clone was found once. V and J are TRBV27 and TRBJ2-1, with D uncertain. Trimming stripped 3 bases from V and 0 bases from J, with 24 bases between. The CDR3 sequence is 20 residues long. The germline gives CDR1 MNHEY, CDR2 SMNVEV (reference sequence). The CDR3 sequence is CASSLTAFRSTLSSYNEQFF. In nucleotides, the CDR3 is TGTGCCAGCAGTTTGACGGCATTTAGGAGCACCCTGAGCTCCTACAATGAGCAGTTCTTC.

About this clone itself: Relative to the germline gene, one junction end is altered; a read error may explain this. The rearrangement links TRBV5-6 to TRBJ2-6; the match to TRBD1 covers 9 bases. Germline V gene lookup returns CDR1 SGHDT and CDR2 YYEEEE. This CDR3 is 19 amino acids long. The CDR3 region has the DNA TGTGCCAGCAGCCGGGGGGACAGGGCCATTGGAGGTGGGGCCAACGGCCTGACTTTC. Translation gives CASSRGDRAIGGGANGLTF.

The chain combines TRBV5-4 with TRBJ1-1, with D possibly being TRBD1 (5 bases). In germline, CDR1 is SGHNT, CDR2 YYREEE (reference sequence). V was shortened by 5 bases and J by 1 base, with 18 bases between the two germline ends. The CDR3 consists of 16 residues. The DNA of the CDR3 is TGTGCCAGCAGACCCGGGGGAAATTACCAGAACACTGAAGCTTTCTTT. This sequence encodes CASRPGGNYQNTEAFF.

The chain links TRBV20-1 to TRBJ2-3; no firm D call. V shed 5 bases and J shed 5 bases, with 5 bases lying between them. The CDR3 is 10 residues long. CDR1 is DFQATT and CDR2 is SNEGSKA in the germline V gene (reference sequence). This CDR3 is CSAYGDTQYF. The CDR3 nucleotides read TGCAGTGCTTACGGAGATACGCAGTATTTT.

This CDR3 reads CASSLWTDGTSGGGENIQYF. The DNA for the CDR3 is TGTGCCAGCAGCTTATGGACCGACGGGACTAGCGGGGGGGGCGAAAACATTCAGTACTTC. The rearrangement links TRBV7-6 to TRBJ2-4; 16 positions match TRBD2. CDR3 size: 20 residues. Germline V gene lookup returns CDR1 SGHVS and CDR2 FNYEAQ. V shed 2 bases and J 5 bases; nucleotides not matched to a gene: 12.

V gene TRBV14 combines with J gene TRBJ1-2, with TRBD1 identical over 9 bases. Germline V gene sequence: CDR1 SGHDN, CDR2 FVKESK. The length of the CDR3 is 16 residues. The V and J ends lost 4 bases and 5 bases, in that order; junction bases with no gene match: 11. CDR3 in DNA: TGTGCCAGCAGCCGGACCGGGACAGGGTGGGGATATGGCTACACCTTC. This translates into CASSRTGTGWGYGYTF.

The chain carries TRBV7-2 and TRBJ2-1; 9 bases line up with TRBD2. The CDR3 length is 17 residues. CDR1 is SGHTA and CDR2 is FQGNSA in the germline V gene. J lost 7 bases, V lost 4 bases, and 14 bases had no gene match. The CDR3 DNA is TGTGCCAGCAGCTCAAGAGTTAGCGGGGGATACATGAATGAGCAGTTCTTC. Protein product: CASSSRVSGGYMNEQFF.

This clone showed up many times. J is TRBJ2-7 and V is TRBV6-5; D is uncertain. CDR3 size: 13 residues. The ends were cut back, 8 bases at V and 1 base at J, with 12 bases in the middle. Per the germline V gene, CDR1 is MNHEY and CDR2 is SVGAGI. CDR3 DNA: TGTGCCAGCTTAAGACTCGGGTCCTACGAGCAGTACTTC. Its protein product is CASLRLGSYEQYF.

This chain joins TRBV19 and TRBJ2-3; D is possibly TRBD2 (6 bases). CDR1 and CDR2 (germline): LNHDA, SQIVND (reference sequence). V was clipped by 5 bases and J by 8 bases, with 20 bases between them. The CDR3 contains 15 residues. The CDR3 DNA is TGTGCCAGTAGTCCTGGGACTCTGTTCATAGGTACGCAGTATTTT. It is translated as CASSPGTLFIGTQYF.

In its sample, this clone was seen a few times. The chain couples TRBV6-5 to TRBJ1-1; D might be TRBD1 (5 bases). The CDR3 is made up of 13 amino acids. The V gene's germline CDR1 is MNHEY and CDR2 SVGAGI. The V and J ends lost 6 bases and 0 bases respectively, with 8 bases between them. The CDR3 loop reads CASSRTLNTEAFF. CDR3 nucleotides: TGTGCCAGCAGCCGGACATTGAACACTGAAGCTTTCTTT.

The genes are TRBV5-1 and TRBJ2-2, with 11 bases aligning to TRBD2. The CDR3 is 17 amino acids. Germline values: CDR1 SGHRS, CDR2 YFSETQ. Trimming took 4 bases from V and 4 from J; bases not matched to a gene: 9. The CDR3 protein is CASSPSLAGAGTGELFF. The CDR3 nucleotides read TGCGCCAGCAGCCCTTCACTAGCGGGAGCTGGCACCGGGGAGCTGTTTTTT.

The chain joins TRBV25-1 to TRBJ1-2, with D perhaps matching TRBD1 (6 bases). CDR3 length equals 14 residues. With 1 base removed from V and 9 bases from J, the gap between germline ends came to 15 bases. Germline CDR1 MGHDK, CDR2 SYGVNS. The CDR3 bases are TGTGCCAGCAGTGAATTGGGGGGGGCTTTTCGCTACACCTTC. Its translation is CASSELGGAFRYTF.

There are a few counts of this clone. The gene calls are TRBV4-1 and TRBJ2-4; D is uncertain. V lost 0 bases and J lost 9, with 12 bases in between. The CDR3 contains 14 residues. Looked up from germline, CDR1 is MGHRA and CDR2 is YSYEKL. Here the CDR3 reads CASSQERMVPIQYF. The CDR3 DNA is TGCGCCAGCAGCCAAGAGCGCATGGTGCCCATTCAGTACTTC.